This T cell receptor beta chain was recovered during a study of T cells after posttransplantation cyclophosphamide. With regard to this clone: Its antigen is as yet unknown.

CDR1 is LNHNV, CDR2 YYDKDF, per germline (reference sequence). CDR3 length equals 13 residues. Broader study findings: Donor-recipient repertoire similarity was low at 1-2 months, rising over year one. TRB clonality was highly associated with recipient CMV seropositivity and reactivation.

Some clones are missing from TCRdb's copy, which holds only in-frame ones; the method was immunoSEQ multiplex PCR. The data contain tens of thousands of clones, roughly 86% of them seen just once; the ten biggest clones take up roughly 2.8%. The source material was PBMCs. The chain uses TRBV15 and TRBJ2-5; 10 bases line up with TRBD2. The DNA end favors TRBJ2-7, so the J call may be wrong. The receptor was derived from a man aged 25 to 40 with a blood cancer, CMV-positive, and with a related stem cell donor. CDR3 amino acids: CATGTSEDYEQYF. The CDR3 DNA is TGTGCCACTGGGACTAGCGAGGATTACGAGCAGTACTTC.